The 24 T cell receptor beta chains given below trace back to one sample, sequenced in a study of T cell responses to AZD1222 COVID-19 vaccine. The repertoire was sequenced with immunoSEQ multiplex PCR; TCRdb's copy has only in-frame clones and lacks some. Here the sample spans over 65,000 clones, roughly nine tenths being singletons. This sample comprised peripheral blood, obtained on day 0 of AZD1222 vaccination. The receptors stem from an adult in good health.

The chain links TRBV6-5 to TRBJ1-4; D not certain. The CDR3 runs to 15 residues. V gave up 4 bases and J gave up 3 bases, with 12 bases separating them. Germline V gene data show CDR1 as MNHEY and CDR2 as SVGAGI. The CDR3 coding sequence is TGTGCCAGCAGTTTGATAGGCTCCCCTAATGAAAAACTGTTTTTT. Amino acids: CASSLIGSPNEKLFF.

The rearrangement uses TRBV6-5 and TRBJ2-7, with D possibly being TRBD2 (6 bases). There are 12 residues in the CDR3. Germline-derived CDR1 and CDR2 are MNHEY and SVGAGI. Between the trimmed V and J ends, which lost 6 bases and 3 bases, there was a span of 9 bases. CDR3 nucleotide sequence: TGTGCCAGCAGCCCGACTAGCTACGAGCAGTACTTC. Its protein product is CASSPTSYEQYF.

V and J are TRBV6-5 and TRBJ2-1; 7 nucleotides align to TRBD2. Germline assignment: CDR1 MNHEY and CDR2 SVGAGI. The trim removed 6 bases at V and 4 bases at J, leaving 9 bases unmatched. This CDR3 has 15 residues. The CDR3 DNA reads TGTGCCAGCAGCAGAGGGCTAGCGGCATACAATGAGCAGTTCTTC. Protein product: CASSRGLAAYNEQFF.

The chain joins TRBV11-2 to TRBJ2-3; 8 bases agree with TRBD1. Germline V gene lookup returns CDR1 SGHAT and CDR2 FQNNGV. This CDR3 has 15 residues. The ends lost 1 base at V and 4 bases at J; junction bases unmatched: 4. In DNA form, the CDR3 reads TGTGCCAGCAGCTTAGTTCCGGACAGGGCAGATACGCAGTATTTT. Its translation: CASSLVPDRADTQYF.

The chain uses TRBV11-2 and TRBJ1-2, with D unclear. Trimming left V 5 bases short and J 4 bases short, with 11 bases between. This CDR3 contains 13 residues. In germline, CDR1 is SGHAT, CDR2 FQNNGV. CDR3 sequence (DNA): TGTGCCAGCAGCCAATCCGGCGGCTATGGCTACACCTTC. This gives the protein CASSQSGGYGYTF. The whole variable domain, remainder taken from reference TRBV11-2 and TRBJ1-2, is EAGVAQSPRYKIIEKRQSVAFWCNPISGHATLYWYQQILGQGPKLLIQFQNNGVVDDSQLPKDRFSAERLKGVDSTLKIQPAKLEDSAVYLCASSQSGGYGYTFGSGTRLTVV.

The chain employs TRBV15 and TRBJ1-4, with D unclear. Germline lookup yields CDR1 LNHNV and CDR2 YYDKDF (reference sequence). The CDR3 contains 15 residues. V lost 0 bases to trimming and J lost 0 bases, with 5 bases between them. For the CDR3, the DNA is TGTGCCACCAGCAGAGATCGGGCAACTAATGAAAAACTGTTTTTT. It yields the protein CATSRDRATNEKLFF.

The rearrangement links TRBV2 to TRBJ1-2, with D perhaps TRBD1 (6 bases). Germline loops: CDR1 SNHLY, CDR2 FYNNEI. V was clipped by 10 bases and J by 0 bases, with 9 bases between them. The CDR3 covers 12 residues. CDR3 loop: CATGEPNYGYTF. As DNA, the CDR3 is TGTGCCACAGGGGAACCTAACTATGGCTACACCTTC. Using reference TRBV2 and TRBJ1-2 for the parts outside the CDR3, the full variable domain is EPEVTQTPSHQVTQMGQEVILRCVPISNHLYFYWYRQILGQKVEFLVSFYNNEISEKSEIFDDQFSVERPDGSNFTLKIRSTKLEDSAMYFCATGEPNYGYTFGSGTRLTVV.

This chain links TRBV3-1 (or the pseudogene TRBV3-2) with TRBJ1-5, with D tentatively TRBD1 (6 bases). V was shortened by 0 bases and J by 7 bases, with 13 bases between the two germline ends. The germline CDR1 and CDR2 sequences are LGHDT and YNNKEL (reference sequence). The CDR3 contains 15 residues. CDR3 sequence (DNA): TGTGCCAGCAGCCAAGAGACCGGGGGCTGGCAGCCCCAGCATTTT. Amino acid sequence: CASSQETGGWQPQHF.

The chain combines TRBV6-5 with TRBJ1-1; 8 nucleotides line up with TRBD1. The ends lost 6 bases at V and 6 bases at J; junction bases unmatched: 6. The CDR3 has 13 residues. Germline CDR1 is MNHEY and CDR2 is SVGAGI. The CDR3 DNA reads as TGTGCCAGCAGCAGGACAGGGAGGGCTGAAGCTTTCTTT. Encoded protein: CASSRTGRAEAFF.

This clone showed up just once. This chain joins TRBV28 and TRBJ2-3; 8 bases map to TRBD1. Germline CDR1 MDHEN, CDR2 SYDVKM. The CDR3 length is 15 residues. Trimming took 6 bases from V and 2 from J; bases not matched to a gene: 7. The CDR3, as DNA: TGTGCCAGCAGCCGCCAGGACAGGGACACAGATACGCAGTATTTT. Its translation is CASSRQDRDTDTQYF.

The rearrangement joins TRBV7-9 to TRBJ1-6; D remains ambiguous. Trimming shortened V by 1 base and J by 11 bases, and 12 bases separated the two germline ends. Germline V gene data show CDR1 as SEHNR and CDR2 as FQNEAQ (reference sequence). CDR3 length equals 14 residues. In DNA, the CDR3 is TGTGCCAGCAGCTTAGAATTTTCCGGAGCACCCCTCCACTTT. It codes for CASSLEFSGAPLHF.

This rearrangement joins TRBV6-5 to TRBJ2-2, with 7 bases fitting TRBD1. The CDR3 extends over 15 amino acids. From germline, CDR1 is MNHEY and CDR2 SVGAGI. The trim removed 6 bases at V and 3 bases at J, leaving 7 bases unmatched. CDR3: CASSLTGLDTGELFF. CDR3 in DNA: TGTGCCAGCAGCCTGACAGGGTTGGACACCGGGGAGCTGTTTTTT.

The J gene is TRBJ1-3, the V gene TRBV7-8; 7 nucleotides agree with TRBD1. The CDR3 contains 17 residues. Looked up from germline, CDR1 is SGHVS and CDR2 is FQNEAQ. With 1 base clipped from V and 3 bases from J, the junction kept 9 bases outside the gene matches. CDR3 amino acids: CASSLGGRGVGGNTIYF. For the CDR3, the DNA is TGTGCCAGCAGCTTAGGTGGCAGGGGGGTTGGTGGAAACACCATATATTTT.

V gene TRBV19 combines with J gene TRBJ1-1, with D perhaps TRBD1 (5 bases). The CDR3 length is 14 residues. From germline, CDR1 is LNHDA and CDR2 SQIVND (reference sequence). The V gene lost 5 bases and the J gene lost 3 bases, with 13 bases spanning the gap. Here the CDR3 DNA reads TGTGCCAGTAGTCCAGGGCGAGGGGACACTGAAGCTTTCTTT. Translated: CASSPGRGDTEAFF.

This chain links TRBV5-5 with TRBJ2-5, with 10 bases identical to TRBD2. V shed 0 bases, J shed 6 bases, and the junction held 5 bases outside the gene matches. Germline assignment: CDR1 SGHKS and CDR2 YYEKEE (reference sequence). The CDR3 totals 15 residues. The CDR3 sequence: CASSLEASGSQTQYF. CDR3 nucleotide sequence: TGTGCCAGCAGCTTGGAGGCTAGCGGGAGTCAGACCCAGTACTTC.

This sequence joins TRBV6-2 or TRBV6-3 and TRBJ2-4; D is perhaps TRBD2 (5 bases). Between the trimmed V and J ends, which lost 2 bases and 9 bases, there was a span of 11 bases. There are 13 residues in the CDR3. Looked up from germline, CDR1 is MNHEY and CDR2 is SVGEGT. The CDR3 loop is CASSYEGRIIQYF. The CDR3 region has the DNA TGTGCCAGCAGTTACGAGGGAAGAATCATTCAGTACTTC.

This chain connects TRBV6-5 to TRBJ2-3; D not resolved. Per the germline V gene, CDR1 is MNHEY and CDR2 is SVGAGI. V was pared by 0 bases and J by 2 bases, with 6 bases between. The length of the CDR3 is 14 residues. CDR3 nucleotide sequence: TGTGCCAGCAGTTACTCCAGCGCCACAGATACGCAGTATTTT. As protein: CASSYSSATDTQYF.

V gene TRBV2 combines with J gene TRBJ1-3, with 7 bases fitting TRBD1. CDR3 length: 15 amino acids. J was trimmed by 0 bases and V by 8 bases; bases with no gene match: 7. Germline CDR1 reads SNHLY; CDR2 reads FYNNEI. CDR3 nucleotides: TGTGCCAGCGTCCAGGGGGGAATCTCTGGAAACACCATATATTTT. Its protein product is CASVQGGISGNTIYF. Full variable domain (outside the CDR3, taken from reference TRBV2 and TRBJ1-3): EPEVTQTPSHQVTQMGQEVILRCVPISNHLYFYWYRQILGQKVEFLVSFYNNEISEKSEIFDDQFSVERPDGSNFTLKIRSTKLEDSAMYFCASVQGGISGNTIYFGEGSWLTVV.

The rearrangement uses TRBV5-1 and TRBJ1-2, with D maybe TRBD1 (5 bases). This CDR3 is 13 amino acids long. V dropped 3 bases and J dropped 6 bases, with 12 bases sitting between them. Germline-derived CDR1 and CDR2 are SGHRS and YFSETQ. The CDR3 spells CASSSPGLDGYTF. The CDR3 DNA reads TGCGCCAGCAGCTCCCCGGGACTGGATGGCTACACCTTC.

The chain recombines TRBV30 with TRBJ1-5; TRBD1 aligns across 7 bases. The V gene end was trimmed by 4 bases and the J gene end by 5 bases; junction bases not matched to a gene: 5. The CDR3 has 13 residues. The germline CDR1 and CDR2 sequences are GTSNPN and SVGIG (reference sequence). In nucleotides, the CDR3 is TGTGCCTGGAAGACAGGGTGGTATCAGCCCCAGCATTTT. It specifies CAWKTGWYQPQHF.

This clone was seen once. The V call is TRBV2, the J call TRBJ1-2; 9 bases agree with TRBD1. The CDR3 extends over 16 amino acids. Losses at the gene ends were 7 bases for V and 4 bases for J; bases not matched to a gene: 13. Germline V gene data show CDR1 as SNHLY and CDR2 as FYNNEI. The CDR3 here is CASNELTGGNTYGYTF. The CDR3 DNA reads as TGTGCCAGCAACGAACTTACAGGGGGCAACACCTATGGCTACACCTTC.

CDR3 bases: TGCGCCAGCAGCGGGGGGTTAAATTCACCCCTCCACTTT. Translation: CASSGGLNSPLHF. The chain links TRBV5-1 to TRBJ1-6; D might be TRBD1 (5 bases). V was cut by 4 bases and J by 7 bases, with 9 bases left in between. This CDR3 has 13 amino acids. Germline values: CDR1 SGHRS, CDR2 YFSETQ.

The rearrangement links TRBV6-5 to TRBJ1-3, with a tentative D call TRBD1 (6 bases). Trimming stripped 4 bases from V and 0 bases from J, with 13 bases between. Germline CDR1 and CDR2: MNHEY and SVGAGI. This CDR3 is 16 amino acids long. This chain's CDR3 is CASSFYGQLSGNTIYF. The CDR3 DNA follows: TGTGCCAGCAGTTTCTATGGACAGCTCTCTGGAAACACCATATATTTT.

V gene TRBV11-2 combines with J gene TRBJ2-4, with a tentative D call TRBD2 (5 bases). Germline assignment: CDR1 SGHAT and CDR2 FQNNGV. V was cut by 4 bases and J by 7 bases, with 14 bases left in between. This CDR3 contains 14 residues. The CDR3 DNA reads TGTGCCAGCAGCTCAGACTACCTCCGCAACATTCAGTACTTC. Its protein product is CASSSDYLRNIQYF.